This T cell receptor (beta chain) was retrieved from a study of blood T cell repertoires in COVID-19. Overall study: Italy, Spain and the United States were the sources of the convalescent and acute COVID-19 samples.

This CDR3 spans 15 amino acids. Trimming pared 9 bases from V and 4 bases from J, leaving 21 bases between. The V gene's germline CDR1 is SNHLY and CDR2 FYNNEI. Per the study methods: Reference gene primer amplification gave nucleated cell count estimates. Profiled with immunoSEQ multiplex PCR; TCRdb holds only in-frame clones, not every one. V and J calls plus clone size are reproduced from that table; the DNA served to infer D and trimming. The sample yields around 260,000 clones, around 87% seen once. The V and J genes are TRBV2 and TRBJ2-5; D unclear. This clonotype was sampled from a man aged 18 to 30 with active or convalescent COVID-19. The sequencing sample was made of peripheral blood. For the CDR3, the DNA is TGTGCCAGTACGACCGAGGTGGTGGTTCTAGAGACCCAGTACTTC. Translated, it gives CASTTEVVVLETQYF.